This note documents a single T cell receptor beta chain sequence. Its antigen is unidentified. Clones were sequenced by immunoSEQ multiplex PCR, and TCRdb holds only the in-frame ones, with some missing. The sample lists 200,000 to 250,000 clones; around 93% were seen once. Germline CDR1 is KGHSH and CDR2 is LQKENI. The CDR3 spans 15 residues. Trimming cost V 6 bases and J 0 bases, with 14 bases left between them. The source of the sample is a study of T cell responses to AZD1222 COVID-19 vaccine. Study-wide points: Donors were chiefly white British, with a greater number of females, and clonal diversity was perhaps underestimated. With two AZD1222 doses given, Spike-specific TCR breadth and depth both rose.

The receptor comes from an adult in good health. This rearrangement joins TRBV18 to TRBJ2-5; no reliable D call. Sequenced here: peripheral blood, sampled on day 0 of MenACWY control vaccination. DNA of the CDR3: TGTGCCAGCTCCCCGGAGCAGAGGCACCAAGAGACCCAGTACTTC. Residues: CASSPEQRHQETQYF.